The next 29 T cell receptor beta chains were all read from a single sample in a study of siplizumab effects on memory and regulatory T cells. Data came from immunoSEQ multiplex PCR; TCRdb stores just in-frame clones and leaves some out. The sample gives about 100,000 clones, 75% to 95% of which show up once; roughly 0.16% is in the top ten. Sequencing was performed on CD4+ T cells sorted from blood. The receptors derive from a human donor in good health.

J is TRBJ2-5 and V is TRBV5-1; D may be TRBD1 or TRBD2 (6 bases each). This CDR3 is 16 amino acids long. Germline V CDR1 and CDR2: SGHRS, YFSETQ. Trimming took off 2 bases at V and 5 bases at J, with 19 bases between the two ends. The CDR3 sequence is CASSFGPGGRRETQYF. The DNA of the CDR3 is TGCGCCAGCAGCTTCGGGCCCGGGGGCCGGCGGGAGACCCAGTACTTC.

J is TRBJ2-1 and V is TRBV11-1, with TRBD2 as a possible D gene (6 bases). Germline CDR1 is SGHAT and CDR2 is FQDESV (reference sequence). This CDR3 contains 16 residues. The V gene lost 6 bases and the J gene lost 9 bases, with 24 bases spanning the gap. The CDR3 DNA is TGTGCCAGCAGTCTTCATCCCGGGACTTATGGTGGTGAGCAGTTCTTC. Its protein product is CASSLHPGTYGGEQFF.

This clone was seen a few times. As DNA, the CDR3 is TGCAGTGCTACAGGGATCTATGGCTACACCTTC. It specifies CSATGIYGYTF. The chain recombines TRBV20-1 with TRBJ1-2, with D maybe TRBD1 (5 bases). Germline CDR1 DFQATT, CDR2 SNEGSKA (reference sequence). V was shortened by 4 bases and J by 4 bases, with 7 bases between the two germline ends. CDR3 length equals 11 residues.

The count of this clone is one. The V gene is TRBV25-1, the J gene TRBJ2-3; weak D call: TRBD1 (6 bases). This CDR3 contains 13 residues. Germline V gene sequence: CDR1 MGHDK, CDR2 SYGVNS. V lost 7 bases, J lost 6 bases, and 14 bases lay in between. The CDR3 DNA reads TGTGCCAGCATGCTGGGGGCCAGTGATACGCAGTATTTT. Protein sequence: CASMLGASDTQYF. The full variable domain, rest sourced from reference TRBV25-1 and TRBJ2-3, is EADIYQTPRYLVIGTGKKITLECSQTMGHDKMYWYQQDPGMELHLIHYSYGVNSTEKGDLSSESTVSRIRTEHFPLTLESARPSHTSQYLCASMLGASDTQYFGPGTRLTVL.

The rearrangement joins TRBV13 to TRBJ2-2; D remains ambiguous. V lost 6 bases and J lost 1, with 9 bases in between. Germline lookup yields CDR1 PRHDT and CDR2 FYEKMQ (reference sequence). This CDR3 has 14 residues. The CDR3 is CASSSPQNTGELFF. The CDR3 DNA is TGTGCCAGCAGTTCGCCCCAGAACACCGGGGAGCTGTTTTTT.

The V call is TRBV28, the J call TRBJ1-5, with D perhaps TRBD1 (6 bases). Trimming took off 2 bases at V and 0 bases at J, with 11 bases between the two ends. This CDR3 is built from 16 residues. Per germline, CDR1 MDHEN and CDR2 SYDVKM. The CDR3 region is CASSLAGGASNQPQHF. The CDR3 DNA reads TGTGCCAGCAGTTTAGCGGGGGGCGCTAGCAATCAGCCCCAGCATTTT.

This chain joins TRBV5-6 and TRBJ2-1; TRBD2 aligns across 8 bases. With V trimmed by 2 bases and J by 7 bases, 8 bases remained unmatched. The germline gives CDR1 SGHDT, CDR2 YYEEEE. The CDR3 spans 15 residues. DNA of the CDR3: TGTGCCAGCAGCTTAGCGGGGACTAGGATTAATGAGCAGTTCTTC. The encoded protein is CASSLAGTRINEQFF.

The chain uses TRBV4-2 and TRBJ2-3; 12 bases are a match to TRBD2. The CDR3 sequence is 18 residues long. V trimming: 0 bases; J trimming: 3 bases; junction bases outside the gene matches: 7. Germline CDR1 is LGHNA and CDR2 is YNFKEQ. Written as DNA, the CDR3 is TGTGCCAGCAGCCAAGATGCCCTAGCGGGGGGGCATACAGATACGCAGTATTTT. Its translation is CASSQDALAGGHTDTQYF.

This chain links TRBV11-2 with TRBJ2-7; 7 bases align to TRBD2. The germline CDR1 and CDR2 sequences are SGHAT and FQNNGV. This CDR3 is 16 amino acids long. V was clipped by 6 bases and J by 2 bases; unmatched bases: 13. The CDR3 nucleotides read TGTGCCAGCAGGGCCTGGGGAGGGCGCCAAACCTACGAGCAGTACTTC. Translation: CASRAWGGRQTYEQYF.

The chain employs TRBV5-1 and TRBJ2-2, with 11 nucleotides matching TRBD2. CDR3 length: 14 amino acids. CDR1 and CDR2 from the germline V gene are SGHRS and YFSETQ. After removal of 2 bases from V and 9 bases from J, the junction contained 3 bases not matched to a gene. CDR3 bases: TGCGCCAGCAGCTTAACTAGCGGGGGTCGGGAGCTGTTTTTT. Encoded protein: CASSLTSGGRELFF.

This chain's CDR3 is CASRGANQPQHF. CDR3 nucleotides: TGTGCCAGTAGAGGGGCCAATCAGCCCCAGCATTTT. The J gene is TRBJ1-5, the V gene TRBV19, with D possibly being TRBD1 (5 bases). The CDR3 has 12 amino acids. The germline gives CDR1 LNHDA, CDR2 SQIVND (reference sequence). Between the trimmed V and J ends, which lost 6 bases and 3 bases, there was a span of 6 bases.

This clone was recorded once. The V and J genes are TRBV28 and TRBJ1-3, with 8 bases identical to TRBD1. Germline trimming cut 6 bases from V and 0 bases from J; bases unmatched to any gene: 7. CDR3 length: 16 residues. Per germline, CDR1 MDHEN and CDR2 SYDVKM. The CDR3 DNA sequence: TGTGCCAGCAGGCCGGGACAGGTGGGCTCTGGAAACACCATATATTTT. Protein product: CASRPGQVGSGNTIYF.

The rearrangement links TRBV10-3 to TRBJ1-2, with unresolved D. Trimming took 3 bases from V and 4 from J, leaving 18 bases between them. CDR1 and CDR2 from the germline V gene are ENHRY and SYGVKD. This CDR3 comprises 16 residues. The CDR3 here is CAISEPGSGDLYGYTF. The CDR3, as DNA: TGTGCCATCAGTGAACCTGGTTCTGGCGACCTCTATGGCTACACCTTC.

For the CDR3, the DNA is TGCGCCAGCAGCCAACAACCGGGGGGCACAGATACGCAGTATTTT. This codes for CASSQQPGGTDTQYF. V gene TRBV4-3 combines with J gene TRBJ2-3, with a tentative D call TRBD2 (6 bases). From germline, CDR1 is LGHNA and CDR2 YSLEER. The CDR3 spans 15 residues. The germline V and J ends were trimmed by 2 bases and 1 base, with 10 bases remaining between them.

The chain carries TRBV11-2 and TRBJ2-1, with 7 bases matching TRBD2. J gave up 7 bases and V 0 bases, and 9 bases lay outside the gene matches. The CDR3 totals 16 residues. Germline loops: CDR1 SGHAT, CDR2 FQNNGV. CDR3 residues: CASSLDRGIGGNEQFF. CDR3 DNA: TGTGCCAGCAGCTTAGATCGCGGTATCGGGGGGAATGAGCAGTTCTTC.

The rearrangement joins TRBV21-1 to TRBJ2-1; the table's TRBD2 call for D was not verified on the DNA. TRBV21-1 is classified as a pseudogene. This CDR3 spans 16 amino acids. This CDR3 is CASRCTVATPDNEQFF. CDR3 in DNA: TGTGCCAGCAGGTGTACGGTAGCTACACCCGACAATGAGCAGTTCTTC.

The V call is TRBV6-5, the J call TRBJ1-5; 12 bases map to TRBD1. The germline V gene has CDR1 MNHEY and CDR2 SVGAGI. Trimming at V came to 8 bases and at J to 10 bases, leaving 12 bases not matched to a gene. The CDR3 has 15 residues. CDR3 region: CASGTGGAASSPQHF. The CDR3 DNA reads TGTGCCAGCGGGACAGGGGGCGCGGCGAGCTCTCCCCAGCATTTT.

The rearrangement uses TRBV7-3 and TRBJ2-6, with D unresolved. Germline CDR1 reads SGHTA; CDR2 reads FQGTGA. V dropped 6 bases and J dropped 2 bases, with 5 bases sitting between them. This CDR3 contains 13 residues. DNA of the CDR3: TGTGCCAGCAGGAAGGCTGGGGCCAACGTCCTGACTTTC. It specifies CASRKAGANVLTF.

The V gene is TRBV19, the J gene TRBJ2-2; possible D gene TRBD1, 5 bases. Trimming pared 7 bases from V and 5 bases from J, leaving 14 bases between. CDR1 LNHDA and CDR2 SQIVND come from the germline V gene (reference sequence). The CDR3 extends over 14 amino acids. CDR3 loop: CASKPGRETGELFF. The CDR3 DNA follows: TGTGCCAGTAAGCCAGGGCGAGAGACCGGGGAGCTGTTTTTT.

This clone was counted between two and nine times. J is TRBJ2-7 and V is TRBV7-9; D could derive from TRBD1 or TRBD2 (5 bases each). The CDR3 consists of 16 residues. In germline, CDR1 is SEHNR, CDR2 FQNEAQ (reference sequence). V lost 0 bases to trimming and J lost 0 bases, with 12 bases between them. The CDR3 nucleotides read TGTGCCAGCAGCTTAGCACCGGGGCCTTCCTCCTACGAGCAGTACTTC. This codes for CASSLAPGPSSYEQYF.

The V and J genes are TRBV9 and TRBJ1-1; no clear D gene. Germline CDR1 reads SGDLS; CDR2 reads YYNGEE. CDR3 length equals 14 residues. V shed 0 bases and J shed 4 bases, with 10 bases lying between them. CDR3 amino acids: CASSVGPEVTEAFF. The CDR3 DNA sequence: TGTGCCAGCAGCGTAGGCCCTGAGGTCACTGAAGCTTTCTTT.

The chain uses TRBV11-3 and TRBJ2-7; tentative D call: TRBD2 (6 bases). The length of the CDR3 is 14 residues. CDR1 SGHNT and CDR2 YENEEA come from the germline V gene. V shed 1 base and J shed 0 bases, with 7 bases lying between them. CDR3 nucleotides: TGTGCCAGCAGCTTAGGGGGGGACTCCTACGAGCAGTACTTC. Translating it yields CASSLGGDSYEQYF.

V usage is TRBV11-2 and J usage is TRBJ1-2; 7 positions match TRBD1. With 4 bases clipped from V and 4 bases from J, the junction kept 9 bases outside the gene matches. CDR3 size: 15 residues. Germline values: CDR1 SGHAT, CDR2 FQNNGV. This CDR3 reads CASSSGRGSTYGYTF. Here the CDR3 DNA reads TGTGCCAGCAGCTCTGGCAGGGGGTCCACCTATGGCTACACCTTC.

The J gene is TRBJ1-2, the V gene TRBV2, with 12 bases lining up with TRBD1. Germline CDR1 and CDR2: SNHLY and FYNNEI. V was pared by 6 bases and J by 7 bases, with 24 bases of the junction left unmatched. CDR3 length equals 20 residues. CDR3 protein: CASSSTTPGTGGPTERGYTF. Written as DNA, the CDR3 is TGTGCCAGCAGCTCTACTACGCCCGGGACAGGGGGCCCCACTGAGCGTGGCTACACCTTC. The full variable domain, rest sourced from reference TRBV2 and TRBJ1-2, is EPEVTQTPSHQVTQMGQEVILRCVPISNHLYFYWYRQILGQKVEFLVSFYNNEISEKSEIFDDQFSVERPDGSNFTLKIRSTKLEDSAMYFCASSSTTPGTGGPTERGYTFGSGTRLTVV.

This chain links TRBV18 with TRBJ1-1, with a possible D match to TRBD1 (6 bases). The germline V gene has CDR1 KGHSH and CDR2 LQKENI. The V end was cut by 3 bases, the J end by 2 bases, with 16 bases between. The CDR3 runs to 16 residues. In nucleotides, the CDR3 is TGTGCCAGCTCACCGGGACAACCAACTCTTAACACTGAAGCTTTCTTT. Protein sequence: CASSPGQPTLNTEAFF.

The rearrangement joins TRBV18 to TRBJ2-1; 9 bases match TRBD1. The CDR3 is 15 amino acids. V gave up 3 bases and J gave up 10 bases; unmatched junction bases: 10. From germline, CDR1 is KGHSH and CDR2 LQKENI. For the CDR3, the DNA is TGTGCCAGCTCACCTTCAGGGACAGGGACTGGCGAGCAGTTCTTC. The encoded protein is CASSPSGTGTGEQFF.

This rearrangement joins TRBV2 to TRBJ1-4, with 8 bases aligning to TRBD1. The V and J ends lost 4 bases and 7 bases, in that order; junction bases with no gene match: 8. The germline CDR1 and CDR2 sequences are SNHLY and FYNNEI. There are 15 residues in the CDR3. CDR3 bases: TGTGCCAGCAGTGTTTGGCAGGGGGCTGGTGAAAAACTGTTTTTT. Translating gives CASSVWQGAGEKLFF.

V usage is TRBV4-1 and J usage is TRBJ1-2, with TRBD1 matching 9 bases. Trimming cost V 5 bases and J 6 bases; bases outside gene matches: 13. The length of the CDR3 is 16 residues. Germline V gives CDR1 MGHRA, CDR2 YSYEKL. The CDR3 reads CASSGDGRQGGNGYTF. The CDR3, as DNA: TGCGCCAGCAGCGGGGATGGTCGACAGGGGGGCAATGGCTACACCTTC.

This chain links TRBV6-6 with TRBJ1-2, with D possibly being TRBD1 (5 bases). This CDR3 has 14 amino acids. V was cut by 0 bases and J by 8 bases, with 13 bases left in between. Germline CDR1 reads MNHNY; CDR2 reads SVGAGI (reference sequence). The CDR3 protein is CASSYSSREGGYTF. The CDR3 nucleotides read TGTGCCAGCAGTTACTCGAGCAGGGAAGGCGGCTACACCTTC.